This T cell receptor (beta chain) was identified during a study of OX40 agonist ivuxolimab in advanced cancers. In the study overall: Three patients responded partially, comprising one with hepatocellular carcinoma and two with cutaneous melanoma. Overall study results and limits: Averaged across samples, CD8+ T cells carried more expanded clones than CD4+ did. In the expanded peripheral T cells, antigen specificity was never determined.

The V and J ends lost 3 bases and 0 bases respectively, with 11 bases between them. The CDR3 is 15 amino acids. The germline V gene encodes CDR1 MNHEY and CDR2 SMNVEV (reference sequence). Worth noting for this clone: Its antigen is as yet unknown.

Prior autoimmune disease or systemic immunosuppression barred patients. Some clones are missing from TCRdb's copy, which holds only in-frame ones; the method was immunoSEQ multiplex PCR. The sample consists of under 85,000 clones, over 90% of them appearing once. This TCR came from an adult with an advanced solid tumor such as melanoma, head and neck, liver or kidney cancer. Sequencing was performed on CD4+ or CD8+ T cells sorted from blood, taken in a trial of the OX40 agonist ivuxolimab. The genes are TRBV27 and TRBJ1-1; D is unclear. The CDR3 sequence: CASSLVRTMNTEAFF. The CDR3 DNA sequence: TGTGCCAGCAGTTTGGTCCGCACCATGAACACTGAAGCTTTCTTT.